This T cell receptor (beta chain) was captured by sequencing in a study of response to subunit inactivated influenza vaccine (dated by TCRdb to between 2018 and 2020). Regarding the research as a whole: Deep quantitative T cell receptor repertoire profiling was used in the study to track responses to a trivalent subunit inactivated influenza vaccine.

The investigation overall reported the following: The authors proposed that each seasonal influenza vaccination may bring in only a limited number of new T cells.

Interpreted using the paper, the time point label stands for: approximately 45 days after influenza vaccine administration. The library was generated by RT-PCR. Sequencing used an Illumina HiSeq 2500. The public reads were reprocessed in TCRdb via fastp at Q25 and MiXCR, keeping in-frame beta chains. Entries that share a CDR3 protein sequence are merged under the most common genes and DNA. For this sample the table gives approximately 500,000 distinct CDR3 sequences, of which about an eighth were detected only once. Around 13% of the sample is taken by the ten largest. This clonotype was picked up a small number of times. The antigen it recognizes is unknown. No base quality values were provided; no much bigger clone lies one nucleotide off. This sample comprised PBMCs from blood, obtained roughly 6 weeks after vaccination. The TCR was taken from a man aged 45-60 years who received an inactivated influenza vaccine. Donor details come from another sample of the same person, matched by shared clones.

This receptor carries the CDR3 CASSATYEQYF. The nucleotides are TGTGCCAGCAGTGCGACCTACGAGCAGTACTTC. The sequence is built from TRBV25-1 and TRBJ2-7; the D gene lacks a confident call. The germline ends are 3 bases apart after V is trimmed by 4 bases and J by 2 bases. Taken from the germline V gene, the CDR1 and CDR2 loops are MGHDK and SYGVNS. Spanning cysteine to phenylalanine, the CDR3 consists of 11 amino acids. This entry keeps only the CDR3 DNA: 33 bases, framed from base 1.